The clone carrying this T cell receptor beta chain was recorded at least ten times. The source of the sample is a study of neurological immune-mediated disorders. MiXCR was run by TCRdb on the 5' RACE reads, yielding one entry per CDR3 protein. In the table there are about 70,000 distinct CDR3 sequences, approximately 3.3% of which are singletons. The V end was cut by 7 bases, the J end by 0 bases, with 9 bases between. This CDR3 has 13 residues. Per germline, CDR1 ENHRY and CDR2 SYGVKD. The sequence derives from a woman aged 45-60 years with multiple sclerosis. The rearrangement joins TRBV10-3 to TRBJ1-1; D ambiguous. The sample taken for sequencing was PBMCs. The CDR3 DNA reads as TGTGCCATCACGTTGGGGATGAACACTGAAGCTTTCTTT. The encoded protein is CAITLGMNTEAFF.